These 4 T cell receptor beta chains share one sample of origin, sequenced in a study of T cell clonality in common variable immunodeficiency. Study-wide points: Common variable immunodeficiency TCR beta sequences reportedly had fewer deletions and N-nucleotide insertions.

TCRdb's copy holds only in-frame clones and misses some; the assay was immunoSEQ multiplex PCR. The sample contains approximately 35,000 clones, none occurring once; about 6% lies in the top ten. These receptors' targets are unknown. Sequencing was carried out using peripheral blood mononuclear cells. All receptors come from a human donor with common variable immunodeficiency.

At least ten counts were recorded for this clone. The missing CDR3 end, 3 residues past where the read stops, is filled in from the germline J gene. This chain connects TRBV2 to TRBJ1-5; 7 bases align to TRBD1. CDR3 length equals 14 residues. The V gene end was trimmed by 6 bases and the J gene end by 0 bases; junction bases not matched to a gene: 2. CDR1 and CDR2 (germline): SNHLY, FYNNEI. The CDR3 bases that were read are TGTGCCAGCAGCGGGACAGTTAGCAATCAGCCC. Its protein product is CASSGTVSNQP. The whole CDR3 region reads CASSGTVSNQPQHF.

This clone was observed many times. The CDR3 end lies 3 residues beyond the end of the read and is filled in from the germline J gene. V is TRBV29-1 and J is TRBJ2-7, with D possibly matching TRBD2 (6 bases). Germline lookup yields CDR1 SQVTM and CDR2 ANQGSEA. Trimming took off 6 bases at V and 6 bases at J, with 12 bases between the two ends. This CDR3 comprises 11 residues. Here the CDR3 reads CSVVQEGEQYF. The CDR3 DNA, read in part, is TGCAGCGTCGTACAGGAGGGCGAG.

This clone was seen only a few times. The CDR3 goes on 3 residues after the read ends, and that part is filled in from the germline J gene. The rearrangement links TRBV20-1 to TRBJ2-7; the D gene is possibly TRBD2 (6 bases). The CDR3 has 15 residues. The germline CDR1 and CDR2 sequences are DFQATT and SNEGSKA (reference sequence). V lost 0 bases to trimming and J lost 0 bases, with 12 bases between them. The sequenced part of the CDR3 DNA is TGCAGTGCTAGAGATAACAAGCGGGTCTCCTACGAG. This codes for CSARDNKRVSYE. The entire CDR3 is CSARDNKRVSYEQYF.

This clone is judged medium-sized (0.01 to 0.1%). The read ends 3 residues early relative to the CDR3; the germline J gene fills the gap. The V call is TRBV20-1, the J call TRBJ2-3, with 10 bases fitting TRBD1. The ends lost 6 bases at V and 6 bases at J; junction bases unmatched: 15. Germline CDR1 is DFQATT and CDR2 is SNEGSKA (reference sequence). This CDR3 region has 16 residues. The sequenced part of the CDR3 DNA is TGCAGTGCCCCTACATACCGGGACAGGGGTCGGGATACG. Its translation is CSAPTYRDRGRDT. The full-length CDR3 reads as CSAPTYRDRGRDTQYF.